Following are 13 T cell receptor beta chains from one sample sequenced in a study of blood T cell repertoires in COVID-19. Data came from immunoSEQ multiplex PCR; TCRdb stores just in-frame clones and leaves some out. The table lists more than 200,000 clones, around 86% of them singletons. Sequenced input: peripheral blood. The receptors derive from an older woman with COVID-19, enrolled during active disease.

V is TRBV30 and J is TRBJ2-5; 9 nucleotides align to TRBD1. Trimming took 0 bases from V and 5 from J; bases not matched to a gene: 4. CDR1 is GTSNPN, CDR2 SVGIG, per germline (reference sequence). The CDR3 extends over 14 amino acids. CDR3 in DNA: TGTGCCTGGAGTGTACAGGGGGCCGGGGAGACCCAGTACTTC. This encodes CAWSVQGAGETQYF. Complete variable domain (other parts from reference TRBV30 and TRBJ2-5): SQTIHQWPATLVQPVGSPLSLECTVEGTSNPNLYWYRQAAGRGLQLLFYSVGIGQISSEVPQNLSASRPQDRQFILSSKKLLLSDSGFYLCAWSVQGAGETQYFGPGTRLLVL.

This chain links TRBV28 with TRBJ2-5, with TRBD2 identical over 8 bases. CDR3 length: 16 residues. The germline CDR1 and CDR2 sequences are MDHEN and SYDVKM. V dropped 6 bases and J dropped 3; count of bases not matched to a gene: 12. The CDR3, as DNA: TGTGCCAGCAGATCCGGGACTAGGGGAATCAAAGAGACCCAGTACTTC. Translating it yields CASRSGTRGIKETQYF. Full variable domain (missing parts from reference TRBV28 and TRBJ2-5): DVKVTQSSRYLVKRTGEKVFLECVQDMDHENMFWYRQDPGLGLRLIYFSYDVKMKEKGDIPEGYSVSREKKERFSLILESASTNQTSMYLCASRSGTRGIKETQYFGPGTRLLVL.

This clone occurred once. This chain connects TRBV6-2 or TRBV6-3 to TRBJ2-1; 8 positions agree with TRBD1. Germline V lookup: CDR1 MNHEY, CDR2 SVGEGT. V lost 5 bases to trimming and J lost 5 bases; unmatched junction nucleotides: 2. The CDR3 spans 13 residues. DNA for the CDR3: TGTGCCAGCAGTACACAGGGGGACAATGAGCAGTTCTTC. Translating gives CASSTQGDNEQFF.

This chain connects TRBV24-1 to TRBJ2-2; 9 bases fit TRBD2. CDR3 length: 15 amino acids. The V segment lost 4 bases and the J segment 4 bases; nucleotides outside the gene matches: 3. Germline-derived CDR1 and CDR2 are KGHDR and SFDVKD. CDR3 nucleotides: TGTGCCACCAGTGACCGGGGACTAGCCACCGGGGAGCTGTTTTTT. Protein product: CATSDRGLATGELFF.

V gene TRBV9 combines with J gene TRBJ2-7; 8 bases match TRBD1. Germline V gene data show CDR1 as SGDLS and CDR2 as YYNGEE. Trimming at V came to 4 bases and at J to 2 bases, leaving 8 bases not matched to a gene. The CDR3 runs to 15 residues. This CDR3 is CASSLGQGAPYEQYF. CDR3 DNA: TGTGCCAGCAGCCTCGGGCAGGGGGCCCCCTACGAGCAGTACTTC.

The CDR3 here is CASTPGTASYSGNTIYF. The CDR3 nucleotides are TGTGCCAGCACCCCCGGGACAGCGTCTTACTCTGGAAACACCATATATTTT. V is TRBV5-8 and J is TRBJ1-3; 7 nucleotides align to TRBD1. The CDR3 contains 17 residues. Germline assignment: CDR1 SGHTS and CDR2 YDEGEE. Trimming cost V 6 bases and J 0 bases; bases outside gene matches: 12.

V is TRBV7-2 and J is TRBJ2-7, with 7 nucleotides matching TRBD2. The J segment lost 1 base and the V segment lost 2 bases, leaving 8 bases of the junction unmatched. Germline CDR1 SGHTA, CDR2 FQGNSA. There are 16 residues in the CDR3. The CDR3 protein is CASSLNTWRESYEQYF. The CDR3 DNA is TGTGCCAGCAGCTTAAATACATGGCGGGAGTCCTACGAGCAGTACTTC.

The rearrangement joins TRBV4-2 to TRBJ1-1; TRBD1 aligns across 9 bases. Germline V gene data show CDR1 as LGHNA and CDR2 as YNFKEQ. J was trimmed by 1 base and V by 0 bases; bases with no gene match: 12. The CDR3 runs 19 residues. The CDR3 bases are TGTGCCAGCAGCCAAGATCACGGACAGGGGTCGCTCAGGAACACTGAAGCTTTCTTT. Protein: CASSQDHGQGSLRNTEAFF.

With respect to this clone: One end of the junction fails to match germline, which may point to a read error. This specimen includes other DNA sequences encoding the same CDR3. The chain joins TRBV5-4 to TRBJ2-3; TRBD2 agrees at 8 bases. The CDR3 runs 15 residues. CDR1 SGHNT and CDR2 YYREEE come from the germline V gene (reference sequence). The CDR3 DNA reads as TGTGCCAGCAGCTTAAGAAAGCGGGAGTCCAATACACAGTATTTT. The encoded protein is CASSLRKRESNTQYF. The full variable domain, in which reference TRBV5-4 and TRBJ2-3 provide the parts outside the CDR3, is ETGVTQSPTHLIKTRGQQVTLRCSSQSGHNTVSWYQQALGQGPQFIFQYYREEENGRGNFPPRFSGLQFPNYSSELNVNALELDDSALYLCASSLRKRESNTQYFGPGTRLTVL.

The CDR3 DNA is TGTGCCAGCAGCACCACGAGAGGGAACGAGCAGTACTTC. Protein: CASSTTRGNEQYF. The chain has TRBV6-5 and TRBJ2-7, with TRBD2 as a possible D gene (5 bases). Germline V gives CDR1 MNHEY, CDR2 SVGAGI. V shed 6 bases and J shed 5 bases, with 14 bases lying between them. The CDR3 has 13 amino acids.

The chain combines TRBV5-8 with TRBJ1-2; D possibly corresponds to TRBD1 (6 bases). With 4 bases removed from V and 3 bases from J, the gap between germline ends came to 10 bases. This CDR3 is built from 13 residues. CDR1 and CDR2 (germline): SGHTS, YDEGEE. This chain's CDR3 is CASSTGQYYGYTF. DNA for the CDR3: TGTGCCAGCAGCACCGGACAGTACTATGGCTACACCTTC.

Comments on this clone: Other nucleotide sequences from this sample produce the same CDR3. This chain uses TRBV7-6 with TRBJ2-1; tentatively, D is TRBD1 (6 bases). The CDR3 consists of 15 residues. Germline CDR1 is SGHVS and CDR2 is FNYEAQ. The V end was cut by 2 bases, the J end by 2 bases, with 10 bases between. In nucleotides, the CDR3 is TGTGCCAGCAGCTTACTGGCAGGGGCCTACAATGAGCAGTTCTTC. Residues: CASSLLAGAYNEQFF.

This clone was recorded a few times. This chain connects TRBV19 to TRBJ1-2, with 11 bases lining up with TRBD1. CDR1 is LNHDA, CDR2 SQIVND, per germline (reference sequence). The J segment lost 8 bases and the V segment lost 9 bases, leaving 8 bases of the junction unmatched. The CDR3 is 13 residues long. CDR3 nucleotides: TGTGCCAGCCGGACAGGGGGCGCGGGGGGCTACACCTTC. Translation: CASRTGGAGGYTF.